These 16 T cell receptor beta chains originate from one sample sequenced in a study of T cell changes during pregnancy in multiple sclerosis. Repertoires were generated with immunoSEQ multiplex PCR, while TCRdb's copy carries only in-frame clones and drops some. The sample contains 30,000 or so clones, 80% to 95% of which appear only once. This sample comprised CD8+ T cells from peripheral blood mononuclear cells, obtained before pregnancy. All receptors come from a female donor with multiple sclerosis, enrolled in a pregnancy study.

The rearrangement uses TRBV30 and TRBJ1-2, with D maybe TRBD1 (5 bases). The CDR3 length is 15 residues. In germline, CDR1 is GTSNPN, CDR2 SVGIG (reference sequence). The V gene lost 0 bases and the J gene lost 4 bases, with 15 bases spanning the gap. This chain's CDR3 is CAWSVLQDKPYGYTF. In DNA, the CDR3 is TGTGCCTGGAGTGTACTACAGGACAAACCCTATGGCTACACCTTC.

For the CDR3, the DNA is TGTGCCAGCAGTTCCTTACTAGCGGGAGCCATCCAGACCCAGTACTTC. This gives the protein CASSSLLAGAIQTQYF. The gene calls are TRBV28 and TRBJ2-5; 11 bases agree with TRBD2. The CDR3 has 16 amino acids. CDR1 is MDHEN, CDR2 SYDVKM, per germline. Trimming removed 4 bases from V and 6 bases from J; junction bases left unmatched: 10.

The V call is TRBV14, the J call TRBJ2-7, with 7 bases matching TRBD2. Germline V CDR1 and CDR2: SGHDN, FVKESK. This CDR3 is built from 13 residues. V lost 6 bases and J lost 3; bases outside the gene matches: 5. The chain's CDR3 is CASRGTGGYEQYF. The CDR3 DNA is TGTGCCAGCAGGGGGACGGGAGGCTACGAGCAGTACTTC. Drawing the rest from reference TRBV14 and TRBJ2-7, the complete variable domain is EAGVTQFPSHSVIEKGQTVTLRCDPISGHDNLYWYRRVMGKEIKFLLHFVKESKQDESGMPNNRFLAERTGGTYSTLKVQPAELEDSGVYFCASRGTGGYEQYFGPGTRLTVT.

The chain joins TRBV7-2 to TRBJ2-5, with D maybe TRBD2 (5 bases). Between the trimmed V and J ends, which lost 7 bases and 5 bases, there was a span of 14 bases. Germline CDR1 reads SGHTA; CDR2 reads FQGNSA. CDR3 length: 13 residues. This chain's CDR3 is CASTTRGWETQYF. CDR3 in DNA: TGTGCCAGCACCACCCGGGGATGGGAGACCCAGTACTTC.

The V call is TRBV28, the J call TRBJ2-7, with TRBD1 matching over 9 bases. J was trimmed by 4 bases and V by 7 bases; bases with no gene match: 2. Germline CDR1 MDHEN, CDR2 SYDVKM. The CDR3 has 12 residues. CDR3 loop: CASTGQGYEQYF. In nucleotides, the CDR3 is TGTGCCAGCACCGGACAGGGGTACGAGCAGTACTTC. Based on the CDR3 plus reference TRBV28 and TRBJ2-7, the full variable domain is DVKVTQSSRYLVKRTGEKVFLECVQDMDHENMFWYRQDPGLGLRLIYFSYDVKMKEKGDIPEGYSVSREKKERFSLILESASTNQTSMYLCASTGQGYEQYFGPGTRLTVT.

V and J are TRBV6-5 and TRBJ2-3, with 7 bases lining up with TRBD1. Germline V gene lookup returns CDR1 MNHEY and CDR2 SVGAGI. V was clipped by 5 bases and J by 3 bases; unmatched bases: 5. The CDR3 contains 14 residues. In DNA, the CDR3 is TGTGCCAGCAGTCCGACAGGGTATACAGATACGCAGTATTTT. This gives the protein CASSPTGYTDTQYF.

This clone has just a few counts. The genes are TRBV6-6 and TRBJ1-1; TRBD1 is a possible D gene (6 bases). This CDR3 has 14 amino acids. Germline CDR1 reads MNHNY; CDR2 reads SVGAGI (reference sequence). V was pared by 2 bases and J by 1 base, with 8 bases between. Here the CDR3 DNA reads TGTGCCAGCAGTTACAGGACAGAGAACACTGAAGCTTTCTTT. Its translation is CASSYRTENTEAFF.

The gene calls are TRBV5-6 and TRBJ2-3, with D possibly TRBD2 on 5 matching bases. CDR1 and CDR2 (germline): SGHDT, YYEEEE. V shed 2 bases and J shed 6 bases, with 7 bases lying between them. This CDR3 has 12 amino acids. The CDR3 DNA sequence: TGTGCCAGCAGCTTTGGGAGCGATACGCAGTATTTT. Protein product: CASSFGSDTQYF.

This clone was observed a handful of times. Other DNA sequences in the same sample also yield this CDR3. The rearrangement joins TRBV6-1 to TRBJ2-3; 11 positions match TRBD2. Germline V gene lookup returns CDR1 MNHNS and CDR2 SASEGT. The V and J ends lost 3 bases and 4 bases, in that order; junction bases with no gene match: 3. The CDR3 consists of 15 residues. CDR3 in amino acids: CASSEVAGGADTQYF. CDR3 coding DNA: TGTGCCAGCAGTGAGGTAGCGGGAGGGGCAGATACGCAGTATTTT.

The V call is TRBV9, the J call TRBJ2-1; TRBD2 matches at 13 bases. Trimming removed 3 bases from V and 4 bases from J; junction bases left unmatched: 13. Germline V gene lookup returns CDR1 SGDLS and CDR2 YYNGEE. This CDR3 comprises 19 residues. The CDR3 reads CASSANSGLAGDYYNEQFF. The CDR3 bases are TGTGCCAGCAGCGCGAACTCCGGACTAGCGGGAGACTATTACAATGAGCAGTTCTTC.

The chain combines TRBV15 with TRBJ2-3; D is perhaps TRBD2 (5 bases). The CDR3 contains 15 residues. Per the germline V gene, CDR1 is LNHNV and CDR2 is YYDKDF (reference sequence). V was cut by 0 bases and J by 6 bases, with 13 bases left in between. The CDR3 bases are TGTGCCACCAGCAGAGATCCGGGGAGTCAGGATACGCAGTATTTT. Amino acids: CATSRDPGSQDTQYF.

This clone was seen just once. The genes are TRBV29-1 and TRBJ2-1; 13 bases are shared with TRBD2. This CDR3 comprises 14 residues. The trim removed 6 bases at V and 8 bases at J, leaving 7 bases unmatched. Germline V gene lookup returns CDR1 SQVTM and CDR2 ANQGSEA. In DNA, the CDR3 is TGCAGCGTGACACTAGCGGGAGGGCCGGATGAGCAGTTCTTC. Its translation is CSVTLAGGPDEQFF.

The chain uses TRBV5-4 and TRBJ1-2, with D unresolved. CDR1 SGHNT and CDR2 YYREEE come from the germline V gene (reference sequence). Trimming pared 4 bases from V and 2 bases from J, leaving 15 bases between. The CDR3 totals 15 residues. The CDR3 loop reads CASSRVGGLNYGYTF. The DNA of the CDR3 is TGTGCCAGCAGCCGAGTCGGAGGTCTCAACTATGGCTACACCTTC.

The genes are TRBV4-3 and TRBJ1-1, with D uncertain. Germline-derived CDR1 and CDR2 are LGHNA and YSLEER. The CDR3 runs 13 residues. Deletions cut 3 bases from V and 5 bases from J, with 10 bases between. The CDR3 sequence is CASSHSSETEAFF. The CDR3 region has the DNA TGCGCCAGCAGCCACTCCTCGGAGACTGAAGCTTTCTTT.

J is TRBJ1-1 and V is TRBV18; D uncertain. This CDR3 is 14 amino acids long. Trimming removed 4 bases at V and 2 bases at J, with 11 bases between. Germline lookup yields CDR1 KGHSH and CDR2 LQKENI. CDR3 protein: CASSRRRRNTEAFF. The CDR3 DNA reads as TGTGCCAGCTCACGCCGACGGAGAAACACTGAAGCTTTCTTT. The full variable domain, rest sourced from reference TRBV18 and TRBJ1-1, is NAGVMQNPRHLVRRRGQEARLRCSPMKGHSHVYWYRQLPEEGLKFMVYLQKENIIDESGMPKERFSAEFPKEGPSILRIQQVVRGDSAAYFCASSRRRRNTEAFFGQGTRLTVV.

With regard to this clone: Sequence at one end of the junction differs from germline and may be a read error. J is TRBJ2-1 and V is TRBV13, with D possibly TRBD2 on 7 matching bases. There are 14 residues in the CDR3. Germline V gives CDR1 PRHDT, CDR2 FYEKMQ (reference sequence). The CDR3 DNA follows: TGTGCCAGCAGCATAGGGGGACTACCCAATGAGCAGTTCTTC. Its translation is CASSIGGLPNEQFF.